A single sample gave rise to the 32 T cell receptor beta chains below, sequenced in a study of CD8+CD57+ T cells in acquired aplastic anemia. Genomic DNA constituted the template upon which TCR beta VDJ and CDR3 profiling was performed. TCRdb passed the reads through MiXCR, listing each CDR3 protein once. Of about 180,000 distinct CDR3 sequences listed, just over 45% are singletons. The specimen sequenced was sorted CD4+, CD8+, or CD8+CD57+ T cells (not recorded which) from PBMCs. Every receptor here comes from a human donor in good health.

This clonotype occurred many times. The chain carries TRBV28 and TRBJ2-3; D remains ambiguous. Looked up from germline, CDR1 is MDHEN and CDR2 is SYDVKM. V was pared by 1 base and J by 1 base, with 3 bases between. There are 13 residues in the CDR3. CDR3 in amino acids: CASSLSGTDTQYF. The CDR3 DNA reads TGTGCCAGCAGTTTATCTGGCACAGATACGCAGTATTTT.

To note about this clonotype: A much larger clone differs by one base, so this may be a read error. The rearrangement uses TRBV12-5 and TRBJ2-1; D ambiguous. The germline V gene encodes CDR1 LGHNT and CDR2 FRNRAP. The CDR3 length is 13 residues. CDR3 in amino acids: CAGGLEPHNEQFF. CDR3 DNA: TGTGCTGGTGGTTTGGAACCCCACAATGAGCAGTTCTTC.

The chain links TRBV10-3 to TRBJ1-2, with D uncertain. Germline CDR1 is ENHRY and CDR2 is SYGVKD. Trimming took 7 bases from V and 6 from J, leaving 12 bases between them. The CDR3 loop spans 12 amino acids. The DNA of the CDR3 is TGTGCCATCATGTCGTTGGGAAATGGCTACACCTTC. Amino acid sequence: CAIMSLGNGYTF.

The chain has TRBV7-6 and TRBJ1-4, with TRBD1 matching over 8 bases. The CDR3 is 18 residues long. Looked up from germline, CDR1 is SGHVS and CDR2 is FNYEAQ. Trimming removed 5 bases from V and 6 bases from J; junction bases left unmatched: 17. The DNA of the CDR3 is TGTGCCAGCAGCCGAAGGGCCGGGGTCGGGACAGGATATGAAAAACTGTTTTTT. Its translation is CASSRRAGVGTGYEKLFF.

This clonotype was observed at least ten times. The chain employs TRBV6-2 or TRBV6-3 and TRBJ1-5, with TRBD1 identical over 8 bases. CDR3 length: 16 residues. Looked up from germline, CDR1 is MNHEY and CDR2 is SVGEGT. V lost 2 bases, J lost 0 bases, and 3 bases stayed unmatched. CDR3 nucleotide sequence: TGTGCCAGCAGTTACCATGACAGGGGTAGCAATCAGCCCCAGCATTTT. This encodes CASSYHDRGSNQPQHF.

The chain uses TRBV3-1 and TRBJ1-6; no firm D call. The ends were cut back, 4 bases at V and 5 bases at J, with 18 bases in the middle. Germline CDR1 and CDR2: LGHDT and YNNKEL (reference sequence). CDR3 size: 17 residues. The CDR3 reads CASSPSERGRHNSPLHF. CDR3 nucleotide sequence: TGTGCCAGCAGCCCTTCAGAGAGAGGACGTCATAATTCACCCCTCCACTTT.

This clonotype was found once. The chain uses TRBV19 and TRBJ2-7; D unresolved. Germline-derived CDR1 and CDR2 are LNHDA and SQIVND (reference sequence). Trimming removed 3 bases from V and 2 bases from J, with 5 bases in between. The CDR3 extends over 12 amino acids. Here the CDR3 reads CASSMGTYEQYF. CDR3 nucleotide sequence: TGTGCCAGTAGTATGGGCACCTACGAGCAGTACTTC.

The chain joins TRBV2 to TRBJ1-1; no clear D gene. Trimming pared 6 bases from V and 3 bases from J, leaving 14 bases between. CDR3 size: 14 residues. Per the germline V gene, CDR1 is SNHLY and CDR2 is FYNNEI. The CDR3: CASSSRVDDTEAFF. The CDR3 DNA sequence: TGTGCCAGCAGCTCCCGGGTTGACGACACTGAAGCTTTCTTT. Drawing the rest from reference TRBV2 and TRBJ1-1, the complete variable domain is EPEVTQTPSHQVTQMGQEVILRCVPISNHLYFYWYRQILGQKVEFLVSFYNNEISEKSEIFDDQFSVERPDGSNFTLKIRSTKLEDSAMYFCASSSRVDDTEAFFGQGTRLTVV.

The chain joins TRBV29-1 to TRBJ1-1; possibly TRBD1 for D (5 bases). V was shortened by 2 bases and J by 11 bases, with 18 bases between the two germline ends. CDR3 length: 13 residues. CDR1 and CDR2 (germline): SQVTM, ANQGSEA. DNA of the CDR3: TGCAGCGTTGAAAGACAGACGCCGAGGCAGGCTTTCTTT. Translating it yields CSVERQTPRQAFF.

This clonotype was detected ten times or more. The junction and the germline gene differ at one end; a read error may be behind it. The genes are TRBV7-7 and TRBJ2-5; maybe TRBD1 (5 bases). The CDR3 has 14 residues. Germline V CDR1 and CDR2: SSHAT, FNYEAQ (reference sequence). The CDR3 region has the DNA TGTGCTAGCAGCTTTACAGGATTGAGGGAGACCCAGTACTTC. Protein: CASSFTGLRETQYF.

At least ten counts were recorded for this clonotype. CDR3 bases: TGTGCCAGCAGCGCGACCCCCGAGCCTGAAAAACTGTTTTTT. Translated: CASSATPEPEKLFF. The chain uses TRBV9 and TRBJ1-4, with D unclear. Between the trimmed V and J ends, which lost 3 bases and 7 bases, there was a span of 13 bases. This CDR3 is 14 amino acids long. Germline V gene lookup returns CDR1 SGDLS and CDR2 YYNGEE.

This clonotype has more than one count but fewer than ten. This sequence joins TRBV6-5 and TRBJ1-3; 9 bases fit TRBD1. The V gene's germline CDR1 is MNHEY and CDR2 SVGAGI. With V trimmed by 4 bases and J by 1 base, 2 bases remained unmatched. The CDR3 contains 15 residues. This CDR3 reads CASSSGTGSGNTIYF. The CDR3 region has the DNA TGTGCCAGCAGTTCGGGGACAGGGTCTGGAAACACCATATATTTT.

The genes are TRBV19 and TRBJ2-5; 7 nucleotides agree with TRBD2. This CDR3 is 16 amino acids long. The germline gives CDR1 LNHDA, CDR2 SQIVND (reference sequence). With V trimmed by 3 bases and J by 2 bases, 9 bases remained unmatched. The CDR3 loop is CASSIGAGDIQETQYF. Written as DNA, the CDR3 is TGTGCCAGTAGTATTGGGGCGGGAGACATACAAGAGACCCAGTACTTC.

Note on this clonotype: At one of its ends the junction is not consistent with the germline gene, which may arise from a read error. This rearrangement joins TRBV19 to TRBJ2-2, with D perhaps TRBD1 (5 bases). The CDR3 extends over 14 amino acids. CDR1 and CDR2 from the germline V gene are LNHDA and SQIVND (reference sequence). In DNA, the CDR3 is TGTGCCAGTAGCATAGGGGTGAACACCGGGGAGCTGTTTTTT. This sequence encodes CASSIGVNTGELFF.

V is TRBV10-3 and J is TRBJ2-3; D possibly corresponds to TRBD1 (6 bases). The CDR3 totals 14 residues. V was trimmed by 7 bases and J by 8 bases, leaving 19 bases between them. CDR1 and CDR2 from the germline V gene are ENHRY and SYGVKD. The CDR3 DNA is TGTGCCATCACAGGGGAAGGCGTCTCGGGTACGCAGTATTTT. The encoded protein is CAITGEGVSGTQYF.

In this sample, this clonotype turned up many times. This chain links TRBV2 with TRBJ2-7; possible D gene TRBD1, 6 bases. CDR1 is SNHLY, CDR2 FYNNEI, per germline. The CDR3 is 14 residues long. Trimming shortened V by 6 bases and J by 3 bases, and 15 bases separated the two germline ends. The CDR3 protein is CASRRGTDFYEQYF. In DNA, the CDR3 is TGTGCCAGCAGGAGGGGGACGGATTTCTACGAGCAGTACTTC.

This clonotype occurred many times. The chain has TRBV20-1 and TRBJ2-1; perhaps TRBD2 as D (5 bases). The CDR3 length is 14 residues. Germline CDR1 reads DFQATT; CDR2 reads SNEGSKA (reference sequence). Trimming cost V 5 bases and J 5 bases, with 16 bases left between them. The CDR3 loop reads CSAPRSGGNNEQFF. CDR3 DNA: TGCAGTGCTCCGCGGAGTGGAGGTAACAATGAGCAGTTCTTC.

V is TRBV29-1 and J is TRBJ2-1; 9 nucleotides align to TRBD1. Germline V gives CDR1 SQVTM, CDR2 ANQGSEA. V shed 7 bases and J 1 base; nucleotides not matched to a gene: 5. This CDR3 contains 14 residues. Written as DNA, the CDR3 is TGCAGCGCCCAACAGGGGGCGTCCTACAATGAGCAGTTCTTC. It is translated as CSAQQGASYNEQFF.

This clonotype has at least ten counts. The chain is built from TRBV20-1 and TRBJ2-1; D is perhaps TRBD1 or TRBD2 (5 bases each). Trimming cost V 3 bases and J 0 bases, with 15 bases left between them. This CDR3 has 16 residues. CDR1 and CDR2 (germline): DFQATT, SNEGSKA (reference sequence). The CDR3 DNA reads as TGCAGTGCTAGGGCCACCGGGACGGTCTCCTACAATGAGCAGTTCTTC. Translated: CSARATGTVSYNEQFF.

About this clonotype itself: This may stem from a read error, because a much larger clone lies one nucleotide away. The chain recombines TRBV5-1 with TRBJ2-5; 13 bases match TRBD2. V lost 5 bases, J lost 14 bases, and 12 bases stayed unmatched. Germline lookup yields CDR1 SGHRS and CDR2 YFSETQ. This CDR3 comprises 14 residues. CDR3: CASRVGLAGLYYYF. The CDR3 region has the DNA TGCGCCAGCAGAGTGGGACTAGCGGGACTCTACTATTACTTC.

A note on this clonotype: A much larger clone differs from this one at a single base, so this may be a read error. The rearrangement joins TRBV5-1 to TRBJ2-7, with 9 bases that match TRBD2. The DNA matches TRBJ2-5 better at its end, which makes the J call doubtful. Germline CDR1 is SGHRS and CDR2 is YFSETQ. This CDR3 region has 14 residues. The CDR3 reads CASSQASGKETQYF. CDR3 bases: TGCGCCAGCAGCCAGGCTAGCGGGAAAGAGACCCAGTACTTC.

There are many counts of this clonotype. This sequence joins TRBV20-1 and TRBJ2-5; a weak D match, TRBD2 (6 bases). V was clipped by 4 bases and J by 5 bases, with 20 bases between them. The length of the CDR3 is 15 residues. CDR1 and CDR2 from the germline V gene are DFQATT and SNEGSKA (reference sequence). CDR3 DNA: TGCAGTGCTACACCCCCACAACTAGCCGCGGAGACCCAGTACTTC. This sequence encodes CSATPPQLAAETQYF.

This chain joins TRBV10-3 and TRBJ2-4, with 12 bases lining up with TRBD2. This CDR3 is built from 17 residues. V was clipped by 0 bases and J by 2 bases; unmatched bases: 2. The germline CDR1 and CDR2 sequences are ENHRY and SYGVKD. The CDR3 loop reads CAISESLAGGSKNIQYF. The CDR3, as DNA: TGTGCCATCAGTGAGTCACTAGCGGGAGGATCCAAAAACATTCAGTACTTC.

The chain is built from TRBV2 and TRBJ2-7; possibly TRBD1 or TRBD2 for D (5 bases each). Deletions cut 7 bases from V and 3 bases from J, with 13 bases between. CDR3 length: 13 amino acids. The germline gives CDR1 SNHLY, CDR2 FYNNEI. CDR3 region: CASTRDRNYEQYF. CDR3 in DNA: TGTGCCAGCACCCGGGACCGGAACTACGAGCAGTACTTC.

V usage is TRBV4-2 and J usage is TRBJ2-3; a weak D match, TRBD2 (6 bases). The CDR3 consists of 15 residues. Trimming cost V 2 bases and J 4 bases, with 13 bases left between them. CDR1 is LGHNA and CDR2 is YNFKEQ in the germline V gene. The CDR3: CASSQRDWGADTQYF. The CDR3 region has the DNA TGTGCCAGCAGCCAAAGGGACTGGGGGGCAGATACGCAGTATTTT.

This chain connects TRBV29-1 to TRBJ2-3; TRBD2 matches 7 bases. CDR1 SQVTM and CDR2 ANQGSEA come from the germline V gene. The CDR3 has 12 amino acids. The V gene end was trimmed by 6 bases and the J gene end by 8 bases; junction bases not matched to a gene: 8. CDR3 sequence (DNA): TGCAGCGTAGCGCGGGAGAAGGGTACGCAGTATTTT. Translating gives CSVAREKGTQYF.

This clonotype was seen ten or more times. V usage is TRBV6-1 and J usage is TRBJ1-1; D gene uncertain. V lost 4 bases and J 0 bases, leaving 9 bases between the germline ends. The length of the CDR3 is 14 residues. CDR1 is MNHNS, CDR2 SASEGT, per germline. In nucleotides, the CDR3 is TGTGCCAGCAGTGGAGGACTGATGAACACTGAAGCTTTCTTT. Translated: CASSGGLMNTEAFF.

On this clonotype itself: An end of the junction does not agree with germline; a read error may underlie this. V usage is TRBV6-1 and J usage is TRBJ2-3; D unclear. This CDR3 has 15 residues. The germline V gene encodes CDR1 MNHNS and CDR2 SASEGT. Here the CDR3 DNA reads TGTGCCAGCAGGATGGGAAAGGCAGCCACAGATACGCGGTATTTT. This sequence encodes CASRMGKAATDTRYF.

J is TRBJ1-5 and V is TRBV20-1, with TRBD1 as a possible D gene (5 bases). This CDR3 contains 13 residues. Germline V CDR1 and CDR2: DFQATT, SNEGSKA (reference sequence). V was cut by 6 bases and J by 7 bases, with 16 bases left in between. For the CDR3, the DNA is TGCAGTGCCAATATGCAGGGTAACCAGCCCCAGCATTTT. It translates to CSANMQGNQPQHF.

In this sample, this clonotype turned up a few times. The chain employs TRBV12-3 or TRBV12-4 and TRBJ1-4; D gene uncertain. Between the trimmed V and J ends, which lost 3 bases and 0 bases, there was a span of 11 bases. The CDR3 covers 16 residues. CDR3 loop: CASSLFPESTNEKLFF. The DNA for the CDR3 is TGTGCCAGCAGTTTGTTTCCGGAGTCAACTAATGAAAAACTGTTTTTT.

This clonotype appeared once. Possible read error: a much larger clone is one base away. The gene calls are TRBV11-2 and TRBJ2-1; 13 nucleotides align to TRBD2. Trimming at V came to 5 bases and at J to 3 bases, leaving 7 bases not matched to a gene. Germline V gene lookup returns CDR1 SGHAT and CDR2 FQNNGV. There are 17 residues in the CDR3. This CDR3 reads CASSPPGLAGIYNEQFF. CDR3 DNA sequence: TGTGCCAGCAGCCCCCCGGGACTAGCGGGAATCTACAATGAGCAGTTCTTC.

Note on this clonotype: A much bigger clone sits one base away, suggesting this may be a read error. This chain links TRBV11-2 with TRBJ2-3; D gene uncertain. Germline V gene sequence: CDR1 SGHAT, CDR2 FQNNGV. The CDR3 consists of 14 residues. V lost 6 bases and J lost 4, with 14 bases in between. The CDR3 nucleotides read TGTGCCAGCAGGCCCGGTATCATCGCAGATACGCAGTATTTT. Amino acids: CASRPGIIADTQYF. Full variable domain (remainder filled in from reference TRBV11-2 and TRBJ2-3): EAGVAQSPRYKIIEKRQSVAFWCNPISGHATLYWYQQILGQGPKLLIQFQNNGVVDDSQLPKDRFSAERLKGVDSTLKIQPAKLEDSAVYLCASRPGIIADTQYFGPGTRLTVL.